This T cell receptor (beta chain) was sequenced for a study of control samples from healthy donors and cancer patients. CDR3 length: 17 amino acids. The method was immunoSEQ multiplex PCR; TCRdb's version includes in-frame clones alone and lacks a portion of them. The table lists over 75,000 clones, about four fifths of them singletons, with about 2% in the top ten. Sequencing used blood. The sequence was obtained from a man in his 60s in good health. The chain recombines TRBV21-1 with TRBJ1-6. TRBV21-1 has pseudogene status. The CDR3 DNA sequence: TGTGCCAGCAGCAACCGGGACGCAAGCTCCTATAATTCACCCCTCCACTTT. It yields the protein CASSNRDASSYNSPLHF.